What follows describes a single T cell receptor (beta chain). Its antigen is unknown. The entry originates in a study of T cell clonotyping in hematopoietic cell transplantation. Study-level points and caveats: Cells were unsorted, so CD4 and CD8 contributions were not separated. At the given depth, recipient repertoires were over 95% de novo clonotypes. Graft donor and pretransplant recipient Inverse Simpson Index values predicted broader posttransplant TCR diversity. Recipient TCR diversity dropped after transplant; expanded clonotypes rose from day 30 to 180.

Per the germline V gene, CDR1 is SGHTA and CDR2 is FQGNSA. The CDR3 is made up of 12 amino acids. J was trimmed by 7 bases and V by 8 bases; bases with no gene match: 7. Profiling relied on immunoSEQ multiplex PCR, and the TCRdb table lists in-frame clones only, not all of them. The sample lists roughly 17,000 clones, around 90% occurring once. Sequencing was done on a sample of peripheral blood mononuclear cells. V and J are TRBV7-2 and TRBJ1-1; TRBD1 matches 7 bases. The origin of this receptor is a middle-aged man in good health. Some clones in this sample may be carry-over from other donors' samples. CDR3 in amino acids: CASLQGTDEAFF. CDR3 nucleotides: TGTGCCAGCTTACAGGGGACAGATGAAGCTTTCTTT.